This T cell receptor (beta chain) came from a study of T cell responses to AZD1222 COVID-19 vaccine. Study findings and constraints: Across the whole spike, CD4 TCRs peaked at regions 160-218 and 743-854. Donors in the cohort were predominantly white British and more often female, and clonal diversity was possibly underestimated.

V dropped 8 bases and J dropped 0; count of bases not matched to a gene: 18. Germline V CDR1 and CDR2: MNHEY, SMNVEV (reference sequence). CDR3 size: 18 residues. Method: immunoSEQ multiplex PCR; TCRdb's copy keeps in-frame clones and lacks some. This sample yields around 120,000 clones, of which around 93% are seen a single time; 11% to 15% belongs to the top ten. As to this clone: The target antigen is unknown.

This clonotype was obtained from an adult in good health. The chain carries TRBV27 and TRBJ2-7, with TRBD2 matching 8 bases. Sample: peripheral blood, taken on day 0 of AZD1222 vaccination. The CDR3 region has the DNA TGTGCCAGCTCTCCGCTGGGGGCGGGAGGCCCAAGCTCCTACGAGCAGTACTTC. This sequence encodes CASSPLGAGGPSSYEQYF.